This entry lists 9 T cell receptor beta chains sequenced from one sample in a study of cytomegalovirus exposure and HLA in healthy donors. The PCR made use of 60 Vbeta and 13 Jbeta primers. Sequencing was performed with immunoSEQ multiplex PCR; in TCRdb, only in-frame clones are kept and a portion is missing. The profile shows 130,000 to 150,000 clones, roughly 80% of them singletons. Sequenced: PBMCs. Receptor source: a man aged 18 to 29 in good health and CMV-seronegative.

This chain uses TRBV6-5 with TRBJ1-1, with 8 bases lining up with TRBD1. Looked up from germline, CDR1 is MNHEY and CDR2 is SVGAGI. The V and J ends lost 5 bases and 4 bases, in that order; junction bases with no gene match: 6. The length of the CDR3 is 14 residues. The CDR3 DNA is TGTGCCAGCAGTACGACAGGGGAGGGCACTGAAGCTTTCTTT. It yields the protein CASSTTGEGTEAFF.

V and J are TRBV7-8 and TRBJ2-2, with D maybe TRBD1 (6 bases). The CDR3 runs 16 residues. V was cut by 2 bases and J by 3 bases, with 13 bases left in between. Germline V gene lookup returns CDR1 SGHVS and CDR2 FQNEAQ. The CDR3 DNA follows: TGTGCCAGCAGCTTACCTGGGGGCGCGGACACCGGGGAGCTGTTTTTT. It codes for CASSLPGGADTGELFF.

The CDR3 here is CASSQAVAGGYEQYF. CDR3 in DNA: TGCGCCAGCAGTCAAGCGGTTGCCGGAGGCTACGAGCAGTACTTC. This rearrangement joins TRBV23-1 to TRBJ2-7; perhaps TRBD2 as D (5 bases). TRBV23-1 is designated an ORF whose function remains uncertain. The CDR3 covers 15 residues. Between the trimmed V and J ends, which lost 2 bases and 3 bases, there was a span of 14 bases.

This chain connects TRBV19 to TRBJ1-2, with a tentative D call TRBD1 (6 bases). V was shortened by 6 bases and J by 10 bases, with 15 bases between the two germline ends. Germline CDR1 is LNHDA and CDR2 is SQIVND (reference sequence). This CDR3 has 12 amino acids. The CDR3 bases are TGTGCCAGTAGCGACAGGAGAGGAAACTACACCTTC. Its translation: CASSDRRGNYTF.

V gene TRBV11-2 combines with J gene TRBJ1-5; D gene uncertain. Germline values: CDR1 SGHAT, CDR2 FQNNGV. The length of the CDR3 is 15 residues. Trimming cost V 3 bases and J 2 bases, with 11 bases left between them. CDR3 loop: CASSFSAAGNQPQHF. The CDR3 DNA reads as TGTGCCAGCAGCTTCTCGGCGGCCGGCAATCAGCCCCAGCATTTT.

The rearrangement links TRBV6-5 to TRBJ2-5; TRBD2 is a possible D gene (5 bases). The DNA end lines up better with TRBJ2-7; the J call may be wrong. This CDR3 is built from 14 residues. The germline V gene encodes CDR1 MNHEY and CDR2 SVGAGI. CDR3 in amino acids: CASSYSKGAYEQYF. CDR3 DNA sequence: TGTGCCAGCAGTTACTCAAAGGGAGCCTACGAGCAGTACTTC.

V and J are TRBV30 and TRBJ1-5; a weak D match, TRBD1 (5 bases). The CDR3 is made up of 14 amino acids. V dropped 5 bases and J dropped 2 bases, with 13 bases sitting between them. The germline CDR1 and CDR2 sequences are GTSNPN and SVGIG (reference sequence). As DNA, the CDR3 is TGTGCCTGGTCCCCCGGCAGGGGCAATCAGCCCCAGCATTTT. It specifies CAWSPGRGNQPQHF.

The V gene is TRBV10-3, the J gene TRBJ2-7, with a tentative D call TRBD1 (6 bases). The length of the CDR3 is 12 residues. Germline V CDR1 and CDR2: ENHRY, SYGVKD. Deletions cut 10 bases from V and 2 bases from J, with 12 bases between. In DNA form, the CDR3 reads TGTGCCACCCGGGACACCACCTACGAGCAGTACTTC. Its translation is CATRDTTYEQYF.

V usage is TRBV6-1 and J usage is TRBJ1-2, with 9 bases identical to TRBD1. The CDR3 spans 17 residues. Germline lookup yields CDR1 MNHNS and CDR2 SASEGT. After removal of 0 bases from V and 0 bases from J, the junction contained 5 bases not matched to a gene. CDR3 residues: CASSEADRGRANYGYTF. In nucleotides, the CDR3 is TGTGCCAGCAGTGAAGCCGACAGGGGGAGAGCTAACTATGGCTACACCTTC.